Below, 16 T cell receptor beta chains from the same sample are listed, as sequenced in a study of regulatory T cells in long-lasting Graves disease. Regarding time point: newly diagnosed GD, antithyroid drugs for less than 3 months. Researchers made the TCR library from RNA that was extracted from PBMCs. Libraries of TCR beta came from iRepertoire HTBI primers plus Arm-PCR of CDR3 regions. Using its own MiXCR run on the multiplex PCR reads, TCRdb lists one record per CDR3 protein. The data contain about 620,000 distinct CDR3 sequences, roughly 15% of them singletons. The sample was also linked to a second study, of T cells in Graves' hyperthyroidism and ophthalmopathy.

Sample: peripheral blood mononuclear cells (PBMCs), taken at new diagnosis, from a patient treated with antithyroid drugs. These receptors were obtained from a woman in her 30s with Graves disease.

This clonotype was counted between two and nine times. This chain connects TRBV5-1 to TRBJ2-1; no firm D call. Germline CDR1 and CDR2: SGHRS and YFSETQ. CDR3 length: 15 amino acids. V was shortened by 0 bases and J by 6 bases, with 13 bases between the two germline ends. CDR3 in amino acids: CASSLGDAGPNEQFF. The CDR3 region has the DNA TGCGCCAGCAGCTTGGGTGACGCCGGCCCCAATGAGCAGTTCTTC.

The V gene is TRBV20-1, the J gene TRBJ2-1; D unclear. CDR3 size: 14 residues. V lost 3 bases and J lost 4, with 13 bases in between. The germline CDR1 and CDR2 sequences are DFQATT and SNEGSKA (reference sequence). In DNA, the CDR3 is TGCAGTGCTAGTTCTGGTCCTGGGTACAATGAGCAGTTCTTC. Protein sequence: CSASSGPGYNEQFF.

This clonotype was observed a few times. V and J are TRBV2 and TRBJ2-7; TRBD2 matches at 9 bases. CDR1 and CDR2 from the germline V gene are SNHLY and FYNNEI. With 9 bases clipped from V and 7 bases from J, the junction kept 7 bases outside the gene matches. The CDR3 runs to 12 residues. The CDR3 DNA is TGTGCCAGAGCGGGACTAGCAGGGGAGCAGTACTTC. Translation gives CARAGLAGEQYF.

At least ten counts were recorded for this clonotype. The CDR3 nucleotides are TGTGCCAGCGGTCCGAGGCGCACCTACGAGCAGTACTTC. This sequence encodes CASGPRRTYEQYF. The genes are TRBV27 and TRBJ2-7; no firm D call. The length of the CDR3 is 13 residues. Germline V gene data show CDR1 as MNHEY and CDR2 as SMNVEV (reference sequence). V lost 8 bases to trimming and J lost 2 bases, with 13 bases between them.

The sample holds many counts of this clonotype. The genes are TRBV10-3 and TRBJ1-2; TRBD1 might be the D (6 bases). This CDR3 has 13 residues. V lost 11 bases to trimming and J lost 4 bases, with 17 bases between them. The germline V gene encodes CDR1 ENHRY and CDR2 SYGVKD. CDR3 residues: CASLGGQSYGYTF. CDR3 DNA: TGTGCCTCCCTAGGAGGACAGAGCTATGGCTACACCTTC.

This clonotype was seen a handful of times. The rearrangement joins TRBV30 to TRBJ1-5, with D maybe TRBD1 (5 bases). V lost 2 bases, J lost 2 bases, and 10 bases lay in between. CDR1 GTSNPN and CDR2 SVGIG come from the germline V gene (reference sequence). The CDR3 is made up of 14 amino acids. The CDR3 reads CAWSKDTGNQPQHF. CDR3 bases: TGTGCCTGGAGTAAGGACACGGGCAATCAGCCCCAGCATTTT.

This clonotype was picked up many times. CDR3 in amino acids: CASKVEGVYQPQHF. The CDR3, as DNA: TGTGCCAGTAAGGTGGAGGGGGTTTATCAGCCCCAGCATTTT. The J gene is TRBJ1-5, the V gene TRBV19, with D possibly matching TRBD1 (6 bases). This CDR3 has 14 amino acids. The germline V gene has CDR1 LNHDA and CDR2 SQIVND (reference sequence). Trimming shortened V by 7 bases and J by 5 bases, and 15 bases separated the two germline ends.

This clonotype was detected ten times or more. Possible read error: a much larger clone is one base away. The CDR3 bases are TGTGCCAGCAGCTTGGGACACCTGAACACTGAAGCTTTCTTT. Protein: CASSLGHLNTEAFF. The chain employs TRBV7-9 and TRBJ1-1; a possible D gene is TRBD1 (6 bases). With 3 bases removed from V and 0 bases from J, the gap between germline ends came to 8 bases. The germline V gene has CDR1 SEHNR and CDR2 FQNEAQ (reference sequence). The CDR3 is 14 amino acids. The full variable domain, with the rest looked up from reference TRBV7-9 and TRBJ1-1, is DTGVSQNPRHKITKRGQNVTFRCDPISEHNRLYWYRQTLGQGPEFLTYFQNEAQLEKSRLLSDRFSAERPKGSFSTLEIQRTEQGDSAMYLCASSLGHLNTEAFFGQGTRLTVV.

V is TRBV5-4 and J is TRBJ2-1; D uncertain. Judging by the DNA end, TRBJ2-5 fits better; the J call may be wrong. The length of the CDR3 is 14 residues. Germline V gene data show CDR1 as SGHNT and CDR2 as YYREEE (reference sequence). CDR3 bases: TGTGCCAGCAGCTTCCCGGACGGGCCAGAGACCCAGTACTTC. Its protein is CASSFPDGPETQYF.

There are many counts of this clonotype. The CDR3 DNA follows: TGTGCCAGCAGCTTGGGGTCATACTACGAGCAGTACTTC. It encodes CASSLGSYYEQYF. The chain combines TRBV27 with TRBJ2-7; D ambiguous. The CDR3 has 13 amino acids. V was trimmed by 6 bases and J by 3 bases, leaving 12 bases between them. Per the germline V gene, CDR1 is MNHEY and CDR2 is SMNVEV (reference sequence).

This clonotype has a handful of counts. J is TRBJ1-6 and V is TRBV30; possible D gene TRBD1, 5 bases. Looked up from germline, CDR1 is GTSNPN and CDR2 is SVGIG (reference sequence). The CDR3 totals 13 residues. V was trimmed by 6 bases and J by 9 bases, leaving 15 bases between them. The CDR3 loop is CACYTGPFSPLHF. In DNA form, the CDR3 reads TGTGCCTGTTACACGGGACCCTTTTCACCCCTCCACTTT.

The table lists this clonotype with many counts. The chain recombines TRBV29-1 with TRBJ2-7; TRBD1 aligns across 10 bases. After removal of 0 bases from V and 2 bases from J, the junction contained 16 bases not matched to a gene. CDR1 is SQVTM, CDR2 ANQGSEA, per germline. This CDR3 region has 19 residues. The chain's CDR3 is CSVEDLARSSGTGAYEQYF. In nucleotides, the CDR3 is TGCAGCGTTGAAGATCTAGCCAGGTCTTCTGGGACAGGGGCCTACGAGCAGTACTTC.

This clonotype was seen repeatedly, ten times or more. The J gene is TRBJ2-7, the V gene TRBV28, with D uncertain. The ends were cut back, 3 bases at V and 2 bases at J, with 5 bases in the middle. Germline V gene data show CDR1 as MDHEN and CDR2 as SYDVKM. The CDR3 is made up of 12 amino acids. CDR3 region: CASSFNPYEQYF. In DNA, the CDR3 is TGTGCCAGCAGTTTCAATCCCTACGAGCAGTACTTC. Looking up the rest from reference TRBV28 and TRBJ2-7 gives the full variable domain: DVKVTQSSRYLVKRTGEKVFLECVQDMDHENMFWYRQDPGLGLRLIYFSYDVKMKEKGDIPEGYSVSREKKERFSLILESASTNQTSMYLCASSFNPYEQYFGPGTRLTVT.

This clonotype was picked up a small number of times. DNA of the CDR3: TGTGCCAGCACCCTTACGGGACTAGCGGGAGTCACCGGGGAGCTGTTTTTT. Protein sequence: CASTLTGLAGVTGELFF. V usage is TRBV28 and J usage is TRBJ2-2; 14 bases are a match to TRBD2. V trimming: 7 bases; J trimming: 4 bases; junction bases outside the gene matches: 8. The CDR3 contains 17 residues. The germline V gene encodes CDR1 MDHEN and CDR2 SYDVKM. The complete variable domain, with remaining parts taken from reference TRBV28 and TRBJ2-2, reads DVKVTQSSRYLVKRTGEKVFLECVQDMDHENMFWYRQDPGLGLRLIYFSYDVKMKEKGDIPEGYSVSREKKERFSLILESASTNQTSMYLCASTLTGLAGVTGELFFGEGSRLTVL.

About this clonotype: A read error may be the cause here, since a much bigger clone is one base away. The chain couples TRBV12-3 or TRBV12-4 to TRBJ2-5, with D possibly being TRBD2 (5 bases). The CDR3 loop spans 13 amino acids. CDR3 DNA sequence: TGTGCCAGCAGTTCACTAGTTATTGAGACCCAGTGCTTC. It encodes CASSSLVIETQCF.

The V and J genes are TRBV5-1 and TRBJ2-3, with 9 bases identical to TRBD1. Germline V gene lookup returns CDR1 SGHRS and CDR2 YFSETQ. Trimming removed 5 bases from V and 0 bases from J; junction bases left unmatched: 10. This CDR3 spans 17 amino acids. The CDR3 loop is CASRGTGGPYSTDTQYF. The DNA for the CDR3 is TGCGCCAGCAGAGGAACAGGGGGCCCTTACAGCACAGATACGCAGTATTTT.